The 9 T cell receptor beta chains below were found in one sample sequenced in a study of a mutant IDH1 vaccine in newly diagnosed glioma. Antigens of these TCRs are unknown. Time point specified: week 23, last vaccination. The content of each vaccine dose was 300 ug of mutant IDH1 20-mer peptide, and topical imiquimod accompanied it. Profiling relied on immunoSEQ multiplex PCR, and the TCRdb table lists in-frame clones only, not all of them. The sample yields 35,000 to 50,000 clones, around 93% seen once. Sequencing was performed on PBMCs, taken from a glioma patient whose treatment included an IDH1 peptide vaccine. The receptors derive from a middle-aged man with glioma.

V gene TRBV4-1 combines with J gene TRBJ1-5; D perhaps matches TRBD1 (5 bases). Germline V gives CDR1 MGHRA, CDR2 YSYEKL. The CDR3 is made up of 15 amino acids. Trimming removed 0 bases from V and 9 bases from J, with 15 bases in between. The CDR3 nucleotides read TGCGCCAGCAGCCAAGAACAGGATAGCTTGGGGCCCCAGCATTTT. It translates to CASSQEQDSLGPQHF.

The J gene is TRBJ2-3, the V gene TRBV5-4, with D tentatively TRBD2 (6 bases). Germline assignment: CDR1 SGHNT and CDR2 YYREEE (reference sequence). This CDR3 is built from 16 residues. Trimming pared 3 bases from V and 0 bases from J, leaving 14 bases between. The CDR3 protein is CASSYNGGGSTDTQYF. The CDR3 DNA follows: TGTGCCAGCAGCTACAACGGGGGAGGCAGCACAGATACGCAGTATTTT. Full variable domain (outside the CDR3, taken from reference TRBV5-4 and TRBJ2-3): ETGVTQSPTHLIKTRGQQVTLRCSSQSGHNTVSWYQQALGQGPQFIFQYYREEENGRGNFPPRFSGLQFPNYSSELNVNALELDDSALYLCASSYNGGGSTDTQYFGPGTRLTVL.

The V and J genes are TRBV7-9 and TRBJ2-5; possible D gene TRBD2, 7 bases. The CDR3 loop spans 14 amino acids. Trimming removed 3 bases at V and 2 bases at J, with 10 bases between. Germline V gene sequence: CDR1 SEHNR, CDR2 FQNEAQ (reference sequence). The CDR3 DNA sequence: TGTGCCAGCAGCTTTGAGGGGGGGCAAGAGACCCAGTACTTC. Translated, it gives CASSFEGGQETQYF.

The J gene is TRBJ2-2, the V gene TRBV5-1, with unresolved D. The CDR3 is 12 amino acids. V lost 0 bases to trimming and J lost 6 bases, with 3 bases between them. Germline V gene lookup returns CDR1 SGHRS and CDR2 YFSETQ. CDR3 residues: CASSLEAGELFF. The CDR3 nucleotides are TGCGCCAGCAGCTTGGAGGCCGGGGAGCTGTTTTTT.

The V and J genes are TRBV28 and TRBJ1-1; TRBD1 agrees at 7 bases. V was pared by 6 bases and J by 2 bases, with 6 bases of the junction left unmatched. The CDR3 is made up of 14 amino acids. Germline-derived CDR1 and CDR2 are MDHEN and SYDVKM. The CDR3 protein is CASRPRQGNTEAFF. The DNA for the CDR3 is TGTGCCAGCAGACCCCGACAGGGAAACACTGAAGCTTTCTTT. The full variable domain, its missing parts supplied by reference TRBV28 and TRBJ1-1, is DVKVTQSSRYLVKRTGEKVFLECVQDMDHENMFWYRQDPGLGLRLIYFSYDVKMKEKGDIPEGYSVSREKKERFSLILESASTNQTSMYLCASRPRQGNTEAFFGQGTRLTVV.

The gene calls are TRBV5-4 and TRBJ1-1; TRBD1 agrees at 10 bases. Germline V gene sequence: CDR1 SGHNT, CDR2 YYREEE (reference sequence). CDR3 length: 15 residues. V shed 4 bases and J 6 bases; nucleotides not matched to a gene: 9. CDR3 sequence (DNA): TGTGCCAGCAGCGATTACCGGGACAGGGGAGCTGAAGCTTTCTTT. As protein: CASSDYRDRGAEAFF.

The chain couples TRBV4-1 to TRBJ2-7, with unresolved D. The CDR3 spans 16 residues. The V end was cut by 0 bases, the J end by 2 bases, with 14 bases between. CDR1 and CDR2 (germline): MGHRA, YSYEKL. The CDR3 bases are TGCGCCAGCAGCCAAGATGGAATCAATAGCCCCTACGAGCAGTACTTC. Its protein is CASSQDGINSPYEQYF.

The J gene is TRBJ1-6, the V gene TRBV7-9; possible D gene TRBD1, 5 bases. Germline CDR1 is SEHNR and CDR2 is FQNEAQ (reference sequence). V shed 5 bases and J shed 5 bases, with 16 bases lying between them. This CDR3 comprises 16 residues. For the CDR3, the DNA is TGTGCCAGCAGCCCTTTAATGGGGCAGAATAATTCACCCCTCCACTTT. Residues: CASSPLMGQNNSPLHF.

The CDR3 DNA is TGTGCCAGTAGTATAGAGGACACCACAGATACGCAGTATTTT. It encodes CASSIEDTTDTQYF. The chain has TRBV19 and TRBJ2-3; D possibly corresponds to TRBD1 (5 bases). Trimming took 0 bases from V and 2 from J, leaving 6 bases between them. This CDR3 is 14 amino acids long. Germline CDR1 reads LNHDA; CDR2 reads SQIVND (reference sequence).